Listed here is a single TCR beta chain. Its antigen is still unknown. The sample is drawn from a study of cytomegalovirus exposure and HLA in healthy donors. Study-wide results and limits: Published work reported that the classifier diagnosed cytomegalovirus status with high specificity and sensitivity. A list of more than 150 TCR beta chains associated with cytomegalovirus was given.

Here immunoSEQ multiplex PCR was the method, and the copy in TCRdb shows in-frame clones only, minus some. The profile shows 110,000 or so clones, 86% of them singletons. This TCR was recovered from a man younger than 35 in good health and CMV-seronegative. Sequenced: PBMCs.

The CDR3 nucleotides read TGTGCTAGTGGCTCCGGGACAGGGGCAATAAACACTGAAGCTTTCTTT. It encodes CASGSGTGAINTEAFF. The chain uses TRBV12-5 and TRBJ1-1; 10 bases fit TRBD1. Germline loops: CDR1 LGHNT, CDR2 FRNRAP. This CDR3 has 16 amino acids. The V and J ends lost 6 bases and 2 bases, in that order; junction bases with no gene match: 9.